This T cell receptor (beta chain) is drawn from a study of shared clonotypes between healthy human individuals. This clone was seen once. The antigen is not known. Original analysis: In the immunoSEQ data, sequences were junction-only and lacked quality scores, so filtering differed. Profiling relied on immunoSEQ multiplex PCR, and the TCRdb table lists in-frame clones only, not all of them. V and J calls plus clone size are reproduced from that table; the DNA served to infer D and trimming. The sample lists millions of clones, 85% to 95% seen once, with more than 1.5% in the top ten. The study, taken as a whole, reports: Researchers sampled blood only, noting tissue repertoires likely differ.

Deletions cut 4 bases from V and 4 bases from J, with 18 bases between. CDR1 and CDR2 from the germline V gene are SGHNT and YYREEE (reference sequence). CDR3 length: 15 amino acids. CD45RO negativity and positive selection for CCR7 defined naive CD8 cells, a population that excluded terminally differentiated effector memory CD45RA+ cells. Donors were healthy HIV-negative adults without recently reported acute infections or vaccinations. The chain carries TRBV5-4 and TRBJ2-7; D gene uncertain. The sequenced sample consisted of naive CD8+ T cells from PBMCs. The clonotype originates from a man younger than 30 in good health. Some clones in this sample may be carry-over from other donors' samples. The CDR3 DNA sequence: TGTGCCAGCAGCAAACATACGAGCCACGCATACGAGCAGTACTTC. It is translated as CASSKHTSHAYEQYF. Together with reference TRBV5-4 and TRBJ2-7, the CDR3 gives the full variable domain: ETGVTQSPTHLIKTRGQQVTLRCSSQSGHNTVSWYQQALGQGPQFIFQYYREEENGRGNFPPRFSGLQFPNYSSELNVNALELDDSALYLCASSKHTSHAYEQYFGPGTRLTVT.